Listed below are T cell receptor beta chains from one sample, sequenced in a study of graft-versus-host responses after intestinal transplantation. Here immunoSEQ multiplex PCR was the method, and the copy in TCRdb shows in-frame clones only, minus some. Among under 150,000 clones, roughly 95% were seen once, and the ten largest hold over 2.5%. These receptors' targets are unknown. The source was unstimulated CD8+ T cells sorted from spleen or lymph node cells, collected before intestinal transplant. The receptors were gathered from a human donor who received an intestinal transplant. CDR3s include the opening cysteine and the closing phenylalanine or tryptophan. A D gene is named only where the DNA matches it firmly. Clone size is shown for a subset of rows, as once, few, many or a class of expanded clone.

D,size,length,J,V,DNA,CDR3
.,.,11,TRBJ2-7,TRBV2,TGTGCCAGCAGGGTTTCCTACGAGCAGTACTTC,CASRVSYEQYF
.,.,15,TRBJ2-1,TRBV18,TGTGCCAGCTCACCAGGGGGGAGCTCCTACAATGAGCAGTTCTTC,CASSPGGSSYNEQFF
.,.,12,TRBJ2-1,TRBV27,TGTGCCAGCAGTCAGAGGGTCAATGAGCAGTTCTTC,CASSQRVNEQFF
.,.,15,TRBJ2-3,TRBV4-3,TGCGCCAGCAGCCAAGAAGCAGGGAACACAGATACGCAGTATTTT,CASSQEAGNTDTQYF
.,.,12,TRBJ1-1,TRBV25-1,TGTGCCAGCAGTAGCCAGGGTCCCGAAGCTTTCTTT,CASSSQGPEAFF
.,.,10,TRBJ2-1,TRBV10-2,TGCGCCAGCAGTGAGGGGGTCCTGTTCTTC,CASSEGVLFF
TRBD2,.,15,TRBJ2-1,TRBV2,TGTGCCAGCAGTTCGCCTCTAGCGGGACACAATGAGCAGTTCTTC,CASSSPLAGHNEQFF
.,.,15,TRBJ2-7,TRBV4-3,TGCGCCAGCAGCCAAGATTTTGGCAAAACCTACGAGCAGTACTTC,CASSQDFGKTYEQYF
TRBD2,.,15,TRBJ2-1,TRBV28,TGTGCCAGCAGTTTTCAAGGGAGGGCCTACAATGAGCAGTTCTTC,CASSFQGRAYNEQFF
.,few,12,TRBJ2-7,TRBV5-1,TGCGCCAGCAGCTTGGGGGCAGTCGAGCAGTACTTC,CASSLGAVEQYF
.,once,16,TRBJ2-4,TRBV9,TGTGCCAGCAGCGTCACTGGAGGAACTGCCAAAAACATTCAGTACTTC,CASSVTGGTAKNIQYF
TRBD2,once,16,TRBJ2-7,TRBV10-3,TGTGCCATCAGTGACTCCGGGACTAGCGGGAGTTACGAGCAGTACTTC,CAISDSGTSGSYEQYF
TRBD1,.,15,TRBJ1-5,TRBV30,TGTGCCTGGAGCCCGGGACAGGGGGTCCATCAGCCCCAGCATTTT,CAWSPGQGVHQPQHF
.,once,16,TRBJ1-1,TRBV7-7,TGTGCTAGCAGCTTAGAAAGGTCGGGGGTCGGCACTGAAGCTTTCTTT,CASSLERSGVGTEAFF
.,.,12,TRBJ2-7,TRBV5-6,TGTGCCAGCAGCTTGGTTGAACGTGAGCAGTACTTC,CASSLVEREQYF
.,once,13,TRBJ2-7,TRBV11-2,TGTGCCAGTGCCACCGGGGGAGGCTACGAGCAGTACTTC,CASATGGGYEQYF
.,.,14,TRBJ1-2,TRBV7-9,TGTGCCAGCAGCCCCTCGGAAGGGGTGGATGGCTACACCTTC,CASSPSEGVDGYTF
.,.,15,TRBJ2-3,TRBV5-1,TGCGCCAGCAGCTTGGTGGGCAGGGGGGCAGATACGCAGTATTTT,CASSLVGRGADTQYF
TRBD2,.,15,TRBJ2-1,TRBV28,TGTGCCAGCAGTTTACTACTAGCGGGAGGGTATGGGCAGTTCTTC,CASSLLLAGGYGQFF
.,.,12,TRBJ2-1,TRBV27,TGTGCCAGCAGCATCAGGGTGGATGAGCAGTTCTTC,CASSIRVDEQFF
TRBD1,.,15,TRBJ1-4,TRBV7-6,TGTGCCAGCAGCTCCTACAGGGGCACTAATGAAAAACTGTTTTTT,CASSSYRGTNEKLFF
TRBD2,.,15,TRBJ2-1,TRBV5-1,TGCGCCAGCAGCCCGGGACTAGCGGGAGACGATGAGCAGTTCTTC,CASSPGLAGDDEQFF
TRBD2,.,12,TRBJ2-1,TRBV7-2,TGTGCCAGCAGCGGGGACTACGATGAGCAGTTCTTC,CASSGDYDEQFF
.,.,16,TRBJ2-3,TRBV28,TGTGCCAGCAGTTTAATTTGGCTCGCTAGCACAGATACGCAGTATTTT,CASSLIWLASTDTQYF
TRBD2,.,14,TRBJ2-1,TRBV7-9,TGTGCCAGCATGCAACTAGCGGGAGATAATGAGCAGTTCTTC,CASMQLAGDNEQFF
TRBD2,.,18,TRBJ2-1,TRBV10-3,TGTGCCATCAGTGGCTCCCGCGGGGGGACTAGCGGACACAATGAGCAGTTCTTC,CAISGSRGGTSGHNEQFF
TRBD2,.,19,TRBJ2-1,TRBV28,TGTGCCAGCAGTCGGGGACTAGCGGGAGGGCGCTTCCACTACAATGAGCAGTTCTTC,CASSRGLAGGRFHYNEQFF
.,once,16,TRBJ2-2,TRBV7-3,TGTGCCAGCAGCTTAATTGGAGGGGTACCCACCGGGGAGCTGTTTTTT,CASSLIGGVPTGELFF
TRBD1,.,15,TRBJ2-1,TRBV5-6,TGTGCCAGCAGCCACGGACAGGGGATCTGGGATGAGCAGTTCTTC,CASSHGQGIWDEQFF
.,.,10,TRBJ1-1,TRBV28,TGTGCCAGCGGGTGGACTGAAGCTTTCTTT,CASGWTEAFF
.,.,14,TRBJ1-5,TRBV2,TGTGCCAGCAGTGAGGCTTCAGATAATCAGCCCCAGCATTTT,CASSEASDNQPQHF
.,.,15,TRBJ2-3,TRBV6-1,TGTGCCAGCATCCGGAGTCAGACCATCCGAGATACGCAGTATTTT,CASIRSQTIRDTQYF
.,.,11,TRBJ2-1,TRBV27,TGTGCCAGCAGTTCCGCCAATGAGCAGTTCTTC,CASSSANEQFF
.,.,11,TRBJ1-1,TRBV10-1,TGCGCCAGCAGTGATTCGGGGTACGCTTTCTTT,CASSDSGYAFF
.,.,14,TRBJ2-2,TRBV23-1,TGCGCCAGCAGTCAATTTTCGGCGCCCGGGGAGCTGCTTTTT,CASSQFSAPGELLF
TRBD2,.,15,TRBJ2-7,TRBV4-1,TGCGCCAGCAGCCAAGATGGGGCTAGCGGCTACGAGCAGTACTTC,CASSQDGASGYEQYF
.,.,14,TRBJ1-4,TRBV19,TGTGCCAGTAGTATCCGGGACCAGCCTGAAAAACTGTTTTTT,CASSIRDQPEKLFF
TRBD1,.,15,TRBJ1-5,TRBV5-5,TGTGCCAGCAGCTTCGACAGGGGGAGCAATCAGCCCCAGCATTTT,CASSFDRGSNQPQHF
.,.,14,TRBJ2-7,TRBV5-1,TGCGCCAGCAGCTTATATGGGGGCGCTGACGAGCAGTACTTC,CASSLYGGADEQYF
.,.,17,TRBJ2-4,TRBV28,TGTGCCAGCAGTTACTATCCCACATCTTTGTCCAAAAACATTCAGTACTTC,CASSYYPTSLSKNIQYF
.,.,18,TRBJ2-1,TRBV21-1,TGTGCCAGCAGACCGACTAGCGGGAGGGAAAGCTCCTACAATGAGCAGTTCTTC,CASRPTSGRESSYNEQFF
.,.,14,TRBJ2-5,TRBV2,TGTGCCAGCAGTTTACAGGGCTACCAAGAGACCCAGTACTTC,CASSLQGYQETQYF
.,.,17,TRBJ2-1,TRBV7-9,TGTGCCAGCAGCTCATTGCGGACAATCCCTTCCTACAATGAGCAGTTCTTC,CASSSLRTIPSYNEQFF
.,.,15,TRBJ1-1,TRBV28,TGTGCCAGCAGTTCCCCCCTGGGCAGTCGGGCTGAAGCTTTCTTT,CASSSPLGSRAEAFF
TRBD1,.,13,TRBJ1-1,TRBV28,TGTGCCAGCAGCCCCGGGACAGGTGAAGGGGCTTTCTTT,CASSPGTGEGAFF
TRBD1,.,15,TRBJ2-7,TRBV11-1,TGTGCCAGCAGTCTACTCGGGACAGGGGAGTACGAGCAGTACTTC,CASSLLGTGEYEQYF
TRBD2,.,18,TRBJ2-1,TRBV28,TGTGCCAGCAGTTTATCCCCCGGACTAGTACCAGAAGAAGATGAGCAGTTCTTC,CASSLSPGLVPEEDEQFF
.,.,15,TRBJ2-1,TRBV5-8,TGTGCCAGCAGCTTAGGAGGGCTCGCCTACAATGAGCAGTTCTTC,CASSLGGLAYNEQFF
TRBD2,.,19,TRBJ2-7,TRBV27,TGTGCCAGCAGTGCATGGACAGCTAACCTTGGGACTAGCGTCTACGAGCAGTACTTC,CASSAWTANLGTSVYEQYF
TRBD2,.,18,TRBJ2-7,TRBV28,TGTGCCAGCAGCACCGGGACTAGCGGGAGTTGGGTCTCCTACGAGCAGTACTTC,CASSTGTSGSWVSYEQYF
.,.,15,TRBJ2-7,TRBV2,TGTGCCAGCTCCGCCTCCGGGACGTTCAACTACGAGCAGTACTTC,CASSASGTFNYEQYF